This is a list of T cell receptor beta chains from one sample in a study of spatial heterogeneity in lung cancer. TCRdb re-called the 5' RACE reads through MiXCR, storing one row per CDR3 protein. The table has 45,000 to 55,000 distinct CDR3 sequences, roughly 5.7% seen once; the top ten hold more than 9.5%. Sequenced material: PBMCs, taken at surgery. The receptors were gathered from a male donor with early-stage non-small cell lung cancer. CDR3s include the opening cysteine and the closing phenylalanine or tryptophan. Each record gives: CDR3 DNA, CDR3 protein, D gene, J gene, V gene, clone size. A D gene is named only where the DNA matches it firmly. Size values are once, few and many counts, or a class for expanded clones, and some rows have none.

TGCAGCGCGACCAGGGCCCCAGTGGCGGAGACCCAGTACTTC	CSATRAPVAETQYF	.	TRBJ2-5	TRBV29-1	many
TGTGCCAGCAGTTACTCGACCCGCCGGACTAGCGGGAGCGCCTACGAGCAGTACTTC	CASSYSTRRTSGSAYEQYF	TRBD2	TRBJ2-7	TRBV6-2/TRBV6-3	many
TGCGCCAGCAGCCAAGACCACCAAGAGACCCAGTACTTC	CASSQDHQETQYF	.	TRBJ2-5	TRBV4-1	few
TGTGCCAGTAGTTCGTGGGGTGCTAGCGGGAGGGGCAATGAGCAGTTCTTC	CASSSWGASGRGNEQFF	TRBD2	TRBJ2-1	TRBV19	many
TGTGCCAGCAGTCTCCCGGGGGAGCAGTACTTC	CASSLPGEQYF	.	TRBJ2-7	TRBV6-6	few
TGTGCCAGCAGTTCACCGGGACTAGCGCCCACCGGGGAGCTGTTTTTT	CASSSPGLAPTGELFF	TRBD2	TRBJ2-2	TRBV12-3/TRBV12-4	.
TGCAGTGCTAGAATTCTAGGCCAGCCCCAGCATTTT	CSARILGQPQHF	.	TRBJ1-5	TRBV20-1	many
TGCAGTGCTAGATTTCTAGCGACCTACAATGAGCAGTTCTTC	CSARFLATYNEQFF	.	TRBJ2-1	TRBV20-1	many
TGTGCTAGCAGCCCACAGGAGGGGAGAAGAGAGACCCAGTACTTC	CASSPQEGRRETQYF	.	TRBJ2-5	TRBV7-7	many
TGTGCCAGCAGTTTAGGGGTCTATCAGCCCCAGCATTTT	CASSLGVYQPQHF	.	TRBJ1-5	TRBV12-3/TRBV12-4	many
TGCAGTGCTAAACAGGGAGGCCAGCCCCAGCATTTT	CSAKQGGQPQHF	.	TRBJ1-5	TRBV20-1	many
TGTGCCAGCTCACCTGCAGGATCGAACTACAATGAGCAGTTCTTC	CASSPAGSNYNEQFF	.	TRBJ2-1	TRBV18	many
TGTGCCACCAGTGATTTCCAGGGGGCCATCACCACAGATACGCAGTATTTT	CATSDFQGAITTDTQYF	TRBD1	TRBJ2-3	TRBV24-1	many
TGTGCCAGCAGCTTAGGCCCACGCTACGAGCAGTACTTC	CASSLGPRYEQYF	.	TRBJ2-7	TRBV7-2	many
TGTGCCAGCAGCTCCCAACGAGGGGGGCTTAATTCACCCCTCCACTTT	CASSSQRGGLNSPLHF	.	TRBJ1-6	TRBV9	many
TGTGCCAGCAGCCCCGTGGGTAGGGAGTCTATAAACAATGAGCAGTTCTTC	CASSPVGRESINNEQFF	.	TRBJ2-1	TRBV4-2	many
TGTGCCAGCAGCCTATCAGACAGCTACGAGCAGTACTTC	CASSLSDSYEQYF	.	TRBJ2-7	TRBV11-2	many
TGTGCCAGCAGCTTAGCCCCGTACTATGGCTACACCTTC	CASSLAPYYGYTF	.	TRBJ1-2	TRBV7-6	.
TGTGCCAGCAGCTTAGGGTCTATAGGGTATGAGCAGTTCTTC	CASSLGSIGYEQFF	.	TRBJ2-1	TRBV7-2	many
TGCAGTGCTAGTTTCCTGACAGGGAAATATGGCTACACCTTC	CSASFLTGKYGYTF	TRBD1	TRBJ1-2	TRBV20-1	many